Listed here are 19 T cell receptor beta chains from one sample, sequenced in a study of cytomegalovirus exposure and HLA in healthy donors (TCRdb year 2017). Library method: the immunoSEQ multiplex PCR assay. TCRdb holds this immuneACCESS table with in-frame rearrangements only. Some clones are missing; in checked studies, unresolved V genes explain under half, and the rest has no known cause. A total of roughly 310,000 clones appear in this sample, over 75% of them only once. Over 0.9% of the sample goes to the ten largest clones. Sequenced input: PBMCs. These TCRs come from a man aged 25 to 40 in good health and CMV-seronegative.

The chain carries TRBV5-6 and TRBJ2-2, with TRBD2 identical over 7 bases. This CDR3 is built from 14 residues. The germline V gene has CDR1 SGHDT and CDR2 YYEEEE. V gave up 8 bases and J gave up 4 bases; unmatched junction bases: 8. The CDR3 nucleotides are TGTGCCAGTCGGAGCGGGGTTTCCACCGGGGAGCTGTTTTTT. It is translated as CASRSGVSTGELFF.

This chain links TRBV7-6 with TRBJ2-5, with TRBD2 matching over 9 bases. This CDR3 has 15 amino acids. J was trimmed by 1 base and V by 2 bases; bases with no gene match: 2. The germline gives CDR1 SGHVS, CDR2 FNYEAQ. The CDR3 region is CASSLRRGGQETQYF. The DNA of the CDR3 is TGTGCCAGCAGCTTACGGCGGGGGGGCCAAGAGACCCAGTACTTC.

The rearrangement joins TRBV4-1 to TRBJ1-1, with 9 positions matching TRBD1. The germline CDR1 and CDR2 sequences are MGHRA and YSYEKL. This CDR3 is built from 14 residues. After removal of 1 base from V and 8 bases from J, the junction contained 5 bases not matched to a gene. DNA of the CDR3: TGCGCCAGCAGCCAAGCAGGGACAGGGCTCGAAGCTTTCTTT. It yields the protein CASSQAGTGLEAFF.

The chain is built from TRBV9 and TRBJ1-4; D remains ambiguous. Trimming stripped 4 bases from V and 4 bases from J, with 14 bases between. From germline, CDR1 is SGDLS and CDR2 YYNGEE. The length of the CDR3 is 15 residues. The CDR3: CASSSLAGYNEKLFF. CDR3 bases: TGTGCCAGCAGCTCTCTGGCAGGATATAATGAAAAACTGTTTTTT.

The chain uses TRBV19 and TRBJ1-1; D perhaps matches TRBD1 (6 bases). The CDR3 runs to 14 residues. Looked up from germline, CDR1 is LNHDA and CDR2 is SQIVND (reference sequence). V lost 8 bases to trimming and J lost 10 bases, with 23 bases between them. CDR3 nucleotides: TGTGCCAGTGGCAATTATGGGGGCTTTCCCGCAGCTTTCTTT. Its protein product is CASGNYGGFPAAFF.

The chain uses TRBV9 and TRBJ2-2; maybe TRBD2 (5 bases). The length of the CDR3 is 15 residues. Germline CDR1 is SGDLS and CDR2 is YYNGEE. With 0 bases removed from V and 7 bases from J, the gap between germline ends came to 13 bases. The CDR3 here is CASSVGRARGGELFF. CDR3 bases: TGTGCCAGCAGCGTAGGAAGAGCACGGGGCGGGGAGCTGTTTTTT. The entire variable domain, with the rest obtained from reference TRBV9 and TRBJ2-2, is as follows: DSGVTQTPKHLITATGQRVTLRCSPRSGDLSVYWYQQSLDQGLQFLIQYYNGEERAKGNILERFSAQQFPDLHSELNLSSLELGDSALYFCASSVGRARGGELFFGEGSRLTVL.

The CDR3 sequence: CASSLAKQLVNTGELFF. Written as DNA, the CDR3 is TGCGCCAGCAGCTTGGCCAAACAGCTGGTGAACACCGGGGAGCTGTTTTTT. This chain connects TRBV5-1 to TRBJ2-2; D remains unclear. Trimming left V 0 bases short and J 1 base short, with 13 bases between. This CDR3 is built from 17 residues. Germline loops: CDR1 SGHRS, CDR2 YFSETQ.

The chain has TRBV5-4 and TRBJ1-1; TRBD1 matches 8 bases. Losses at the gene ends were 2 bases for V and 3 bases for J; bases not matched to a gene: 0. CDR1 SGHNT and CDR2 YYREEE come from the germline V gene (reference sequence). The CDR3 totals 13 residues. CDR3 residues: CASSLQGDTEAFF. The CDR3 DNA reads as TGTGCCAGCAGCTTACAGGGGGACACTGAAGCTTTCTTT.

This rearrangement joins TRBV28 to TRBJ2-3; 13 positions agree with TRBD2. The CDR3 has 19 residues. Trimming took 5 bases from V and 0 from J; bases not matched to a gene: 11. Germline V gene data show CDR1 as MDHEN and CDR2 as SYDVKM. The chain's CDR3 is CASSPTSGGAPKSTDTQYF. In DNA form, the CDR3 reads TGTGCCAGCAGTCCAACTAGCGGGGGGGCTCCGAAAAGCACAGATACGCAGTATTTT.

The CDR3 DNA follows: TGTGCCAGCAGGCGGGGACTAGCGGGGACCCTTTACGAGCAGTACTTC. It yields the protein CASRRGLAGTLYEQYF. The chain is built from TRBV5-5 and TRBJ2-7; TRBD2 agrees at 13 bases. CDR1 and CDR2 (germline): SGHKS, YYEKEE (reference sequence). V shed 5 bases, J shed 4 bases, and the junction held 9 bases outside the gene matches. CDR3 size: 16 residues.

This chain's CDR3 is CASSRTGSHEQYF. The CDR3 region has the DNA TGCGCCAGCAGCAGGACAGGGAGCCACGAGCAGTACTTC. The chain combines TRBV10-1 with TRBJ2-7; 8 nucleotides align to TRBD1. The length of the CDR3 is 13 residues. V shed 6 bases, J shed 5 bases, and the junction held 6 bases outside the gene matches. Germline CDR1 is WNHNN and CDR2 is SYGVQD (reference sequence).

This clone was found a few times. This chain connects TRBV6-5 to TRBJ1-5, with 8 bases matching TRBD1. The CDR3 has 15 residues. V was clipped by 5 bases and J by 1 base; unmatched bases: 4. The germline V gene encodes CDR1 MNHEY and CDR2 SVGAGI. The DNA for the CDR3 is TGTGCCAGCAGTGCTACAGGGGGGAGCAATCAGCCCCAGCATTTT. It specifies CASSATGGSNQPQHF.

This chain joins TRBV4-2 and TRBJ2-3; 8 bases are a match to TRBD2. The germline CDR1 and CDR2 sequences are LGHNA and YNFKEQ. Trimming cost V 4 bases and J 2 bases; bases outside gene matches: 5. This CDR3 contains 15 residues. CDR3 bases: TGTGCCAGCAGCCCTCGGGGGGGGGCCACAGATACGCAGTATTTT. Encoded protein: CASSPRGGATDTQYF.

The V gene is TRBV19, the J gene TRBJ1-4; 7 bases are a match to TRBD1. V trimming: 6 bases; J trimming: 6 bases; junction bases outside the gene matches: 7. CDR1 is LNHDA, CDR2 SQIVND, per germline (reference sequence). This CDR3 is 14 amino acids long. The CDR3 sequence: CASRSAGGDEKLFF. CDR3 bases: TGTGCCAGTAGATCAGCAGGGGGAGATGAAAAACTGTTTTTT.

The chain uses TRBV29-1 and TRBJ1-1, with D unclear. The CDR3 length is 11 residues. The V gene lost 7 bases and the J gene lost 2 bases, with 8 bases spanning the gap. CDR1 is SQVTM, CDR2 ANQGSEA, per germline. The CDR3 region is CSAELNTEAFF. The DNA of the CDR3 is TGCAGCGCTGAGTTAAACACTGAAGCTTTCTTT. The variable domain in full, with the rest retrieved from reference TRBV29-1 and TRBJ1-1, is SAVISQKPSRDICQRGTSLTIQCQVDSQVTMMFWYRQQPGQSLTLIATANQGSEATYESGFVIDKFPISRPNLTFSTLTVSNMSPEDSSIYLCSAELNTEAFFGQGTRLTVV.

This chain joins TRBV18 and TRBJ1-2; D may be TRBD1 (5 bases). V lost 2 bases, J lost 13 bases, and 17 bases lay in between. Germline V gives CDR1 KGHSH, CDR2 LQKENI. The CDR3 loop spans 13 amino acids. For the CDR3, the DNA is TGTGCCAGCTCACCATCGCAGGGTGCAATTTGCACCTTC. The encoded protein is CASSPSQGAICTF.

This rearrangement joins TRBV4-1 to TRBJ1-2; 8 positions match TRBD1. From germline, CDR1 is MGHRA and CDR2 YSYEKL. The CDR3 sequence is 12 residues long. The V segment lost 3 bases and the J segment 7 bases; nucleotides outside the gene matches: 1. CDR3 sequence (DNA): TGCGCCAGCAGCCAGGACAGGGTTGGCTACACCTTC. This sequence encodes CASSQDRVGYTF.

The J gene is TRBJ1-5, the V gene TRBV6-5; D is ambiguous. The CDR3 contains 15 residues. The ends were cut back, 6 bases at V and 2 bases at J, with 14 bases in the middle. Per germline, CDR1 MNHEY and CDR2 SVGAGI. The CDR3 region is CASRGPGSGNQPQHF. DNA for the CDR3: TGTGCCAGCAGAGGACCGGGGTCGGGCAATCAGCCCCAGCATTTT.

The DNA of the CDR3 is TGCAGCGTCGCTAGGGACACAGGAAACACCATATATTTT. Its protein is CSVARDTGNTIYF. The rearrangement uses TRBV29-1 and TRBJ1-3, with D perhaps TRBD1 (6 bases). Germline loops: CDR1 SQVTM, CDR2 ANQGSEA. CDR3 size: 13 residues. The V end was cut by 6 bases, the J end by 4 bases, with 13 bases between.